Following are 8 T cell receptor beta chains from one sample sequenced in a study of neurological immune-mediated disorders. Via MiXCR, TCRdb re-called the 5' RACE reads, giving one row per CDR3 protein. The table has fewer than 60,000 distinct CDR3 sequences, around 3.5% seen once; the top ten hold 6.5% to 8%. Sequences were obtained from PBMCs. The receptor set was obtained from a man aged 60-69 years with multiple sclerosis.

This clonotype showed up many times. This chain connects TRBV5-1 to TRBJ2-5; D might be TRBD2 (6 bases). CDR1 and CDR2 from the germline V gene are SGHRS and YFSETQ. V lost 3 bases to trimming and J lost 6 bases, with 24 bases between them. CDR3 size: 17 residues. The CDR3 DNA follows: TGCGCCAGCAGCTCGCCGGCAACGGGAGTCGATGGGAAGACCCAGTACTTC. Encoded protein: CASSSPATGVDGKTQYF.

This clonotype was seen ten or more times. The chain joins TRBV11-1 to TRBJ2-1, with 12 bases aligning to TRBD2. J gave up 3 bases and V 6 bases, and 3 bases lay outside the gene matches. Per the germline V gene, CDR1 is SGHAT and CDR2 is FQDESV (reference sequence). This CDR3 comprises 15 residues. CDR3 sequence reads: CASRQLAGGYNEQFF. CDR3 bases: TGTGCCAGCAGACAACTAGCGGGAGGCTACAATGAGCAGTTCTTC.

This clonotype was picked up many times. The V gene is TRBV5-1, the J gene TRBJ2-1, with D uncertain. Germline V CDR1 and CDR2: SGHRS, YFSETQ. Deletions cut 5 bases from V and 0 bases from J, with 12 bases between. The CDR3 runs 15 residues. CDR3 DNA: TGCGCCAGCAGTCAAGGCGGCTTCTCCTACAATGAGCAGTTCTTC. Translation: CASSQGGFSYNEQFF.

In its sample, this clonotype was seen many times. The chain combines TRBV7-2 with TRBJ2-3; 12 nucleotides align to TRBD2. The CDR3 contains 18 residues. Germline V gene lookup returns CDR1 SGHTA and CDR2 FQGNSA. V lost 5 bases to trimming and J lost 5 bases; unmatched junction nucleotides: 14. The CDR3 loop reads CASSRQKLAGGRGDTQYF. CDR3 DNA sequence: TGTGCCAGCAGCCGACAGAAACTAGCGGGGGGCCGGGGAGATACGCAGTATTTT.

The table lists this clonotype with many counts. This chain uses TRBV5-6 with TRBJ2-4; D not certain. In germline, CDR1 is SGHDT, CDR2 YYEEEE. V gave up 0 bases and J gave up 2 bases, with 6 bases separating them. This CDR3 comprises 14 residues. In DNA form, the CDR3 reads TGTGCCAGCAGCTTGGGAGTTACCAAAAACATTCAGTACTTC. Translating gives CASSLGVTKNIQYF.

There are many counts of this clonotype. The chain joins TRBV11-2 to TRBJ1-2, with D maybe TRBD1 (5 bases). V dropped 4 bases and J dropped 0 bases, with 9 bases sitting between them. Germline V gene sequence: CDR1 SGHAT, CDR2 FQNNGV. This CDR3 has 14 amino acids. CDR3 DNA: TGTGCCAGCAGCTCCCAGACAGCTAACTATGGCTACACCTTC. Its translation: CASSSQTANYGYTF.

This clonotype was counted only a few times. The CDR3 is CAISDGPGREQFF. The CDR3 bases are TGTGCCATCAGCGATGGCCCGGGAAGAGAGCAGTTCTTC. V is TRBV10-3 and J is TRBJ2-1, with D tentatively TRBD2 (5 bases). CDR1 ENHRY and CDR2 SYGVKD come from the germline V gene. The CDR3 consists of 13 residues. V was cut by 6 bases and J by 10 bases, with 16 bases left in between.

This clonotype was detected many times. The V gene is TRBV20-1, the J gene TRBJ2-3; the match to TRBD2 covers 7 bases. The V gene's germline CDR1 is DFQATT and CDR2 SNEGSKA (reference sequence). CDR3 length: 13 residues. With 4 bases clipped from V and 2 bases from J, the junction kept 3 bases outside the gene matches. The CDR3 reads CSANSGTTDTQYF. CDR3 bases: TGCAGTGCTAACAGCGGGACCACAGATACGCAGTATTTT.